Sequencing of this T cell receptor beta chain was carried out in a study of blood T cells in healthy people across ages. The wider study: About one barcoded beta molecule per two T cells was captured by template switching. Study results and caveats: Relative to aged donors, long-lived donors carried more naive CD4+ cells and displayed higher diversity.

This CDR3 comprises 16 residues. V was clipped by 0 bases and J by 6 bases; unmatched bases: 10. CDR1 and CDR2 (germline): SGHRS, YFSETQ. Of note for this clonotype: What it recognizes is unknown.

The authors isolated at least 6.5 million PBMCs per sample. Through a sample-barcoded 5' primer and a J-beta primer mix, a second PCR was run for roughly 7 to 11 cycles. TCRdb ran MiXCR on the 5' RACE reads and lists one entry per CDR3 protein. The sample lists 1.5 million to 1.9 million distinct CDR3 sequences, 40% to 45% seen once, with around 4% in the top ten. The chain recombines TRBV5-1 with TRBJ2-7; 9 bases map to TRBD1. Sequencing was carried out using blood. This receptor was obtained from a young woman in good health. CDR3 in DNA: TGCGCCAGCAGCTTGGAAGCCGGGACAGGGCAGGTCGAGCAGTACTTC. This codes for CASSLEAGTGQVEQYF.